One sample yielded the 27 T cell receptor beta chains listed below, sequenced in a study of Graves' ophthalmopathy and Graves' hyperthyroidism. RNA transcripts served as template for amplifying TCR beta CDR3 sequences. The authors performed first-round RT-PCR with HTBI primers and then a second-round multiplex PCR. TCRdb re-called the multiplex PCR reads with MiXCR, one entry per CDR3 protein. The table records roughly 500,000 distinct CDR3 sequences, about 15% of them present only once. Sequencing was done on a sample of blood. These receptors were taken from a woman in her 30s with Graves' ophthalmopathy.

The sample holds many counts of this clonotype. The chain combines TRBV2 with TRBJ1-2; D is unresolved. The CDR3 covers 12 residues. Trimming left V 10 bases short and J 3 bases short, with 12 bases between. Germline CDR1 is SNHLY and CDR2 is FYNNEI. The CDR3: CAKIQRDYGYTF. CDR3 DNA sequence: TGTGCCAAGATACAGAGAGACTATGGCTACACCTTC.

The J gene is TRBJ2-5, the V gene TRBV11-2, with TRBD2 as a possible D gene (6 bases). Per germline, CDR1 SGHAT and CDR2 FQNNGV. CDR3 size: 11 residues. Trimming pared 9 bases from V and 5 bases from J, leaving 10 bases between. As DNA, the CDR3 is TGTGCCAGTAGGGAGGTCGAGACCCAGTACTTC. Translation gives CASREVETQYF.

This clonotype was observed at least ten times. The rearrangement uses TRBV7-9 and TRBJ2-5; 14 nucleotides line up with TRBD2. Germline V gene data show CDR1 as SEHNR and CDR2 as FQNEAQ (reference sequence). The CDR3 totals 16 residues. With V trimmed by 7 bases and J by 2 bases, 6 bases remained unmatched. The CDR3 protein is CASTPRTSGGQETQYF. Here the CDR3 DNA reads TGTGCCAGCACCCCTAGGACTAGCGGGGGGCAAGAGACCCAGTACTTC. The full variable domain, in which reference TRBV7-9 and TRBJ2-5 provide the parts outside the CDR3, is DTGVSQNPRHKITKRGQNVTFRCDPISEHNRLYWYRQTLGQGPEFLTYFQNEAQLEKSRLLSDRFSAERPKGSFSTLEIQRTEQGDSAMYLCASTPRTSGGQETQYFGPGTRLLVL.

This clonotype came up many times. This chain joins TRBV6-5 and TRBJ2-6; 8 bases align to TRBD2. V trimming: 4 bases; J trimming: 2 bases; junction bases outside the gene matches: 4. The CDR3 loop spans 16 amino acids. Germline V CDR1 and CDR2: MNHEY, SVGAGI. The CDR3 protein is CASSFGGGTGANVLTF. CDR3 in DNA: TGTGCCAGCAGTTTCGGGGGGGGCACTGGGGCCAACGTCCTGACTTTC.

Ten or more counts support this clonotype. This chain links TRBV20-1 with TRBJ2-5; D is perhaps TRBD1 (7 bases). The CDR3 is 12 residues long. V was cut by 3 bases and J by 4 bases, with 9 bases left in between. Looked up from germline, CDR1 is DFQATT and CDR2 is SNEGSKA (reference sequence). For the CDR3, the DNA is TGCAGTGCTAGTCAGGGGGGAGAGACCCAGTACTTC. This gives the protein CSASQGGETQYF.

Ten or more counts support this clonotype. The V gene is TRBV2, the J gene TRBJ2-7, with a weak D call TRBD1 (5 bases). CDR3 size: 13 residues. Trimming stripped 3 bases from V and 2 bases from J, with 8 bases between. The germline gives CDR1 SNHLY, CDR2 FYNNEI. In DNA, the CDR3 is TGTGCCAGCAGTGAGAACAGGCCCTACGAGCAGTACTTC. This gives the protein CASSENRPYEQYF.

This chain uses TRBV11-2 with TRBJ1-2; possible D gene TRBD1, 5 bases. The germline V gene encodes CDR1 SGHAT and CDR2 FQNNGV. CDR3 length: 14 residues. Trimming stripped 4 bases from V and 6 bases from J, with 15 bases between. This chain's CDR3 is CASSYLRERNGYTF. Here the CDR3 DNA reads TGTGCCAGCAGCTACCTCAGGGAAAGAAATGGCTACACCTTC.

This clonotype was seen only a few times. The chain is built from TRBV11-1 and TRBJ2-2; TRBD1 agrees at 7 bases. Per germline, CDR1 SGHAT and CDR2 FQDESV (reference sequence). V dropped 8 bases and J dropped 3; count of bases not matched to a gene: 6. CDR3 length: 14 amino acids. CDR3 in amino acids: CASGSGTDTGELFF. The DNA of the CDR3 is TGTGCCAGCGGGTCCGGGACAGACACCGGGGAGCTGTTTTTT.

This clonotype was recorded many times. The chain has TRBV4-1 and TRBJ2-5; 8 nucleotides agree with TRBD2. CDR3 size: 15 residues. Trimming removed 3 bases from V and 2 bases from J; junction bases left unmatched: 5. Germline V CDR1 and CDR2: MGHRA, YSYEKL. The CDR3, as DNA: TGCGCCAGCAGCCATGCAACTAGCGGACAAGAGACCCAGTACTTC. Its protein is CASSHATSGQETQYF.

This clonotype has at least ten counts. This chain connects TRBV4-1 to TRBJ1-5; a weak D match, TRBD1 (6 bases). Germline assignment: CDR1 MGHRA and CDR2 YSYEKL. This CDR3 is 14 amino acids long. Trimming cost V 3 bases and J 3 bases, with 9 bases left between them. The CDR3 region is CASSHRQDNQPQHF. The CDR3 nucleotides are TGCGCCAGCAGCCATAGACAGGACAATCAGCCCCAGCATTTT.

This clonotype was detected ten times or more. The chain recombines TRBV2 with TRBJ1-3; D gene ambiguous. Germline CDR1 is SNHLY and CDR2 is FYNNEI. Trimming stripped 2 bases from V and 0 bases from J, with 5 bases between. This CDR3 has 14 amino acids. DNA of the CDR3: TGTGCCAGCAGTGAACTTGGCTCTGGAAACACCATATATTTT. This translates into CASSELGSGNTIYF.

In this sample, this clonotype turned up many times. In nucleotides, the CDR3 is TGTGCCAGCAGTTTATTAACCAGCGGGTACGAGCAGTACTTC. Its protein product is CASSLLTSGYEQYF. The chain carries TRBV28 and TRBJ2-7, with a possible D match to TRBD2 (6 bases). The CDR3 runs 14 residues. Germline V CDR1 and CDR2: MDHEN, SYDVKM. The V end lost 1 base, the J end lost 4 bases, and 11 bases lay between the germline ends.

This clonotype was recorded at least ten times. The chain links TRBV3-1 to TRBJ1-1; D possibly corresponds to TRBD1 (6 bases). The V end lost 6 bases, the J end lost 0 bases, and 17 bases lay between the germline ends. The V gene's germline CDR1 is LGHDT and CDR2 YNNKEL (reference sequence). The length of the CDR3 is 16 residues. The CDR3 DNA follows: TGTGCCAGCAGTCGGGGGGCACCCGTTATGAACACTGAAGCTTTCTTT. It is translated as CASSRGAPVMNTEAFF.

The chain joins TRBV4-1 to TRBJ1-2, with D possibly being TRBD1 (5 bases). Trimming stripped 1 base from V and 4 bases from J, with 13 bases between. Germline assignment: CDR1 MGHRA and CDR2 YSYEKL. The CDR3 extends over 15 amino acids. This CDR3 reads CASSQGTGLVYGYTF. DNA of the CDR3: TGCGCCAGCAGCCAAGGAACAGGCCTAGTCTATGGCTACACCTTC.

Many counts were recorded for this clonotype. The genes are TRBV6-5 and TRBJ2-7; TRBD1 or TRBD2 may be the D gene (5 bases each). Trimming shortened V by 1 base and J by 3 bases, and 19 bases separated the two germline ends. CDR3 length equals 17 residues. CDR1 is MNHEY, CDR2 SVGAGI, per germline. The CDR3 loop reads CASSYFPPRAGSYEQYF. CDR3 nucleotide sequence: TGTGCCAGCAGTTACTTTCCCCCCAGGGCGGGCAGCTACGAGCAGTACTTC.

This clonotype has a count of ten or more. The chain couples TRBV24-1 to TRBJ2-7; 8 nucleotides agree with TRBD2. The CDR3 is 13 residues long. Trimming took 3 bases from V and 6 from J; bases not matched to a gene: 3. Germline-derived CDR1 and CDR2 are KGHDR and SFDVKD. The CDR3 DNA sequence: TGTGCCACCAGTGATGGGACTAGAGGCGAGCAGTACTTC. As protein: CATSDGTRGEQYF.

The chain combines TRBV19 with TRBJ2-2; the match to TRBD1 covers 7 bases. J lost 1 base, V lost 11 bases, and 10 bases had no gene match. The germline V gene encodes CDR1 LNHDA and CDR2 SQIVND (reference sequence). CDR3 length: 15 residues. The CDR3 DNA is TGTGCCTGCCCACCGAGGACAGGGAACACCGGGGAGCTGTTTTTT. Its translation is CACPPRTGNTGELFF.

This clonotype was counted many times. The CDR3 nucleotides read TGTGCCAGCAGTTACAGGCCTTTTACAGGGGGCCCGGGTGAAGCTTTCTTT. It specifies CASSYRPFTGGPGEAFF. The chain carries TRBV6-5 and TRBJ1-1; 9 bases match TRBD1. CDR1 MNHEY and CDR2 SVGAGI come from the germline V gene. CDR3 length: 17 amino acids. Trimming cost V 2 bases and J 7 bases; bases outside gene matches: 14.

This clonotype was seen many times. The genes are TRBV28 and TRBJ1-1; D not resolved. CDR1 and CDR2 (germline): MDHEN, SYDVKM. The CDR3 loop spans 15 amino acids. V lost 6 bases to trimming and J lost 6 bases, with 20 bases between them. CDR3 bases: TGTGCCAGCAGATCTCAAAAGGGTAGTGGCGCTGAAGCTTTCTTT. Its protein product is CASRSQKGSGAEAFF.

This clonotype was observed many times. This rearrangement joins TRBV24-1 to TRBJ1-5; no clear D. Trimming cost V 3 bases and J 0 bases, with 5 bases left between them. This CDR3 contains 14 residues. Germline loops: CDR1 KGHDR, CDR2 SFDVKD. The CDR3 reads CATSDEHSNQPQHF. CDR3 coding DNA: TGTGCCACCAGTGATGAGCATAGCAATCAGCCCCAGCATTTT.

CDR3: CASSLLWVAGVLSSYEQYF. The CDR3 nucleotides read TGTGCCAGCAGTTTGTTGTGGGTAGCGGGGGTCCTAAGCTCCTACGAGCAGTACTTC. The chain joins TRBV28 to TRBJ2-7, with 9 bases aligning to TRBD2. Germline-derived CDR1 and CDR2 are MDHEN and SYDVKM. The CDR3 spans 19 residues. The junction had 15 bases not matched to a gene; V was cut back by 3 bases and J by 0 bases.

This clonotype appeared many times. V and J are TRBV6-1 and TRBJ1-5; a weak D match, TRBD1 (6 bases). Germline loops: CDR1 MNHNS, CDR2 SASEGT. This CDR3 has 15 amino acids. Trimming shortened V by 4 bases and J by 4 bases, and 14 bases separated the two germline ends. The CDR3 DNA follows: TGTGCCAGCAGTGTAAGTATGGGGGCAAATCAGCCCCAGCATTTT. It yields the protein CASSVSMGANQPQHF.

This clonotype was counted ten times or more. The chain links TRBV12-3 or TRBV12-4 to TRBJ1-1; no definite D call. CDR3 length equals 11 residues. Trimming cost V 1 base and J 6 bases, with 3 bases left between them. The DNA for the CDR3 is TGTGCCAGCAGTTTAGGGGCTGAAGCTTTCTTT. Translated, it gives CASSLGAEAFF.

The V call is TRBV30, the J call TRBJ1-1; TRBD1 is a possible D gene (5 bases). The CDR3 has 13 amino acids. Germline V CDR1 and CDR2: GTSNPN, SVGIG (reference sequence). V lost 7 bases and J 4 bases, leaving 16 bases between the germline ends. Here the CDR3 DNA reads TGTGCCTCCCCTCGACAGTCGGGCACTGAAGCTTTCTTT. Its translation: CASPRQSGTEAFF.

This clonotype was observed at least ten times. V is TRBV7-3 and J is TRBJ1-3; TRBD1 is a possible D gene (5 bases). Trimming shortened V by 2 bases and J by 3 bases, and 11 bases separated the two germline ends. Germline CDR1 is SGHTA and CDR2 is FQGTGA. The CDR3 sequence is 15 residues long. The CDR3 DNA is TGTGCCAGCAGCTTATCGGGGGGTTATGGAAACACCATATATTTT. Protein: CASSLSGGYGNTIYF.

This clonotype was seen only a few times. A much bigger clone sits one base away, suggesting this may be a read error. V gene TRBV12-3 or TRBV12-4 combines with J gene TRBJ2-2; D tentatively reads TRBD1 or TRBD2 (5 bases each). This CDR3 spans 13 amino acids. CDR3 loop: CASSQGFTGKLFF. The CDR3 nucleotides are TGTGCCAGCAGTCAGGGCTTTACCGGGAAGCTGTTTTTT.

This clonotype was recorded at least ten times. The chain is built from TRBV6-5 and TRBJ2-2; the D is unclear. V was pared by 4 bases and J by 7 bases, with 13 bases between. The CDR3 is made up of 14 amino acids. Germline V gene data show CDR1 as MNHEY and CDR2 as SVGAGI. The CDR3 DNA reads as TGTGCCAGCAGTTCCCCCAGAGACCGCGGGGAGCTGTTTTTT. Its translation is CASSSPRDRGELFF.